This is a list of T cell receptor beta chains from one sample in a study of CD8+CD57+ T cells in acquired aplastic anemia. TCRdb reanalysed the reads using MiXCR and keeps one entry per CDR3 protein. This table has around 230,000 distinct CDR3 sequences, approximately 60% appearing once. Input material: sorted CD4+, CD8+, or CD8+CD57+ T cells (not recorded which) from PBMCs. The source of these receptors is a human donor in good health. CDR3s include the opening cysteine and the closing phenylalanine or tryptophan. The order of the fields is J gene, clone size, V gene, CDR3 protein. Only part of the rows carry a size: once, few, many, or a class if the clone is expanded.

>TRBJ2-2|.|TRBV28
CASSFDGSTGELFF
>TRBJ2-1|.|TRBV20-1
CSARGLAENEQFF
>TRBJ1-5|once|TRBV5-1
CASSLRGTDQPQHF
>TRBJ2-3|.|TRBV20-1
CSARPVWDTQYF
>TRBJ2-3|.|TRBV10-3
CAIIESGSSTDTQYF
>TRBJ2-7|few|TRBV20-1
CSAGIQGSYEQYF
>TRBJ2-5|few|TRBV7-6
CASSFRETGLQETQYF
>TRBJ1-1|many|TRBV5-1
CASSSKWTGQGITEAFF
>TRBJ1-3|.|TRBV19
CAGSIMTGNTIYF
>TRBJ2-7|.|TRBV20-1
CSVEGGFSYEQYF
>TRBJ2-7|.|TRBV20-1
CKTSGSYYEQYF
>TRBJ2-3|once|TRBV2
CASSAGGLSGTDTQYF
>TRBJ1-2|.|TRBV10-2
CASSEEDRARRKGYTF
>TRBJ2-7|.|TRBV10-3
CAISEGGNEQYF
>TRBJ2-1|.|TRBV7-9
CASRIAGGSYNEQFF
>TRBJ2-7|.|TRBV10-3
CAIKTPYEQYF
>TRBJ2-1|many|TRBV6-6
CASSYSSGVYDSNEQFF
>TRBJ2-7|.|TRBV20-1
CSAKEGPYEQYF
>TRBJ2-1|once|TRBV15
CATSPNPGQGTSEQFF
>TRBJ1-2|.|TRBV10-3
CAIRLNAGGQLYGYTF
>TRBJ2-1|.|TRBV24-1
CATSDPRGSRGNEQFF
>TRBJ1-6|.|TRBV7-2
CASSLVVAPNSPLHF
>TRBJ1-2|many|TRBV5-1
CASSLADEDPEFNYGYTF
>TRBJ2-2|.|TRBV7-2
CASSLLAGGVRVGELFF
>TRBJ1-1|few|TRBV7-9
CASSLSTDTEAFF
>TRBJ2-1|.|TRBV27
CASSFQGWLGEQFF
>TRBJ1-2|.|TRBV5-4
CASSFPPGQGYGYTF
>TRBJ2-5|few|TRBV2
CASSVKETQYF
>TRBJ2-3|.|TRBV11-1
CASIGTSGGTDTQYF
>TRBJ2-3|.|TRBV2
CASRGQGTPDTQYF
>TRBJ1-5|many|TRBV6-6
CASSPVQGTYQPQHF
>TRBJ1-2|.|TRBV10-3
CAIRRPEDIGYTF
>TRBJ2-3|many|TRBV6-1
CASSGLINTDTQYF
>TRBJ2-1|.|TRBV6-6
CASSYDPQFF
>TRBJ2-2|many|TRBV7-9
CASSSSGNTGELFF
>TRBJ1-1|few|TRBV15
CATSRRPLVTEAFF
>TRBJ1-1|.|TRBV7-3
CASSLARGGAGTAFF